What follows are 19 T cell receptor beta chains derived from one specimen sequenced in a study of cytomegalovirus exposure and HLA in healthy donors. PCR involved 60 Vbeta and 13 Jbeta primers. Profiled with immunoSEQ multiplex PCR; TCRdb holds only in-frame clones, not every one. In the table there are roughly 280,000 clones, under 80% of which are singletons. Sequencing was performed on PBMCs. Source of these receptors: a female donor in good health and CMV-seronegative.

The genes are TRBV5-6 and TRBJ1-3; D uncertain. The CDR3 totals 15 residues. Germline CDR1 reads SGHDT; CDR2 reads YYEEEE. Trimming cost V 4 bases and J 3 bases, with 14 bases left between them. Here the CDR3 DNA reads TGTGCCAGCAGCATCGGCGCACTATATGGAAACACCATATATTTT. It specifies CASSIGALYGNTIYF.

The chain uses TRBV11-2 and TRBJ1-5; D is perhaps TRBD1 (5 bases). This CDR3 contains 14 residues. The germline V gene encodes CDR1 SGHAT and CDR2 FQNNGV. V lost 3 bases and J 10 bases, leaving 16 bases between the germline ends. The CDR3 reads CASSFAGPVSPQHF. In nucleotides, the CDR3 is TGTGCCAGCAGCTTCGCAGGGCCCGTGAGTCCCCAGCATTTT.

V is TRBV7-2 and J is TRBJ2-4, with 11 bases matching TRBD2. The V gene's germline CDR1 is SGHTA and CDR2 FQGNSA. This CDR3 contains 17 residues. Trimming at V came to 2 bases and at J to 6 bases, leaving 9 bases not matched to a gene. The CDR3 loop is CASSLLPLAGVGNIQYF. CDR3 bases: TGTGCCAGCAGCTTACTCCCACTAGCGGGAGTAGGAAACATTCAGTACTTC.

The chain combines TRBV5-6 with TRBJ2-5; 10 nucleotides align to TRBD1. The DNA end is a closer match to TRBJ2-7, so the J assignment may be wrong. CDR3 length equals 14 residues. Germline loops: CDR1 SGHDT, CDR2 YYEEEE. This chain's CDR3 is CASSLGTGGYEQYF. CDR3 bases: TGTGCCAGCAGCTTGGGGACAGGGGGCTACGAGCAGTACTTC.

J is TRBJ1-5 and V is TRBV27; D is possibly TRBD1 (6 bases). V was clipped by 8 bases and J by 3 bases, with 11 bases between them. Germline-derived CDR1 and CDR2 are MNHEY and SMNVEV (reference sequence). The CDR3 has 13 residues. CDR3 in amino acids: CASGTGHNQPQHF. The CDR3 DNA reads TGTGCCAGCGGAACAGGGCACAATCAGCCCCAGCATTTT.

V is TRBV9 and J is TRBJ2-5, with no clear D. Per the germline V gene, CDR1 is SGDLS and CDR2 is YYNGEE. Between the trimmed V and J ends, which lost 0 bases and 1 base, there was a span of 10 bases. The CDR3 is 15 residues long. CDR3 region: CASSVAGGPQETQYF. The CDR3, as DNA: TGTGCCAGCAGCGTAGCCGGCGGCCCCCAAGAGACCCAGTACTTC.

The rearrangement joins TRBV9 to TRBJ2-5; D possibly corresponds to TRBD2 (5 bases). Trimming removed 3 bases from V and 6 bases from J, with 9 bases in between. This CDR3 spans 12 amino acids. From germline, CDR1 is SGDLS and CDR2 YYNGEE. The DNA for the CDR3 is TGTGCCAGCAGCGGCGCGGGCCAGACCCAGTACTTC. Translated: CASSGAGQTQYF.

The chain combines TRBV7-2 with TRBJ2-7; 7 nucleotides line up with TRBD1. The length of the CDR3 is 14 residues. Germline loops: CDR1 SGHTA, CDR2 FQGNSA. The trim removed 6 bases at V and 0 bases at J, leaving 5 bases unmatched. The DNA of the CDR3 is TGTGCCAGCAGAAGGACAGGCCCCTCCTACGAGCAGTACTTC. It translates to CASRRTGPSYEQYF.

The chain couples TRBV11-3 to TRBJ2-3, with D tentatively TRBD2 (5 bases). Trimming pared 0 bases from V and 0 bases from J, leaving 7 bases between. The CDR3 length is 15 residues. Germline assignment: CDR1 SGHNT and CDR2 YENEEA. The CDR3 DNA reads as TGTGCCAGCAGCTTAGAAGGCGGGAGCACAGATACGCAGTATTTT. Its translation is CASSLEGGSTDTQYF. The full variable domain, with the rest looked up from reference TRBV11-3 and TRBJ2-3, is EAGVVQSPRYKIIEKKQPVAFWCNPISGHNTLYWYLQNLGQGPELLIRYENEEAVDDSQLPKDRFSAERLKGVDSTLKIQPAELGDSAVYLCASSLEGGSTDTQYFGPGTRLTVL.

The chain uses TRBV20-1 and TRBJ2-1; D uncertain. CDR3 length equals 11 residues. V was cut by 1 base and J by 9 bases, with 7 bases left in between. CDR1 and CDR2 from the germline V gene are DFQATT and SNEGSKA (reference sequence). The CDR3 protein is CSARGPGEQFF. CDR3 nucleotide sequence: TGCAGTGCTAGAGGACCGGGTGAGCAGTTCTTC.

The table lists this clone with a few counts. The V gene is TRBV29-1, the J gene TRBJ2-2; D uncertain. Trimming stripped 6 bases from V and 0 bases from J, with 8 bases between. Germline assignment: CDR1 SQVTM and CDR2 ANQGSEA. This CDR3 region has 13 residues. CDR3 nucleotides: TGCAGCGTACTAACACCGAACACCGGGGAGCTGTTTTTT. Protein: CSVLTPNTGELFF.

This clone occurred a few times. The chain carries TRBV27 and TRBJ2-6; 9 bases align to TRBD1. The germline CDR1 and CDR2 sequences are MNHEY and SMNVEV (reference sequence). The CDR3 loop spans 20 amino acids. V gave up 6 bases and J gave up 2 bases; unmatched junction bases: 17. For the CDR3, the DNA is TGTGCCAGCAGCGGACAGGGGAGGCGAGGTATCAATCCTGGGGCCAACGTCCTGACTTTC. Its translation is CASSGQGRRGINPGANVLTF.

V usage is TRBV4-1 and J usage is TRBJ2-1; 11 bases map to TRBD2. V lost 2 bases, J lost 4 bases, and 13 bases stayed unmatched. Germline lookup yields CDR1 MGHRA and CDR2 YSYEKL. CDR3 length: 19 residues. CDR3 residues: CASSQSPGLAVARYNEQFF. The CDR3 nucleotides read TGCGCCAGCAGCCAATCCCCGGGACTAGCGGTAGCCCGGTACAATGAGCAGTTCTTC.

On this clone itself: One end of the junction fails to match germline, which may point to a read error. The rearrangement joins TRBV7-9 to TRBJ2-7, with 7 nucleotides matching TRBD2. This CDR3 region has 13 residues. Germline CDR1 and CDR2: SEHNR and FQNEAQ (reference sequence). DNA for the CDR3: TGTTCCAGCGCGGCTAGCGGATACTACGAGCAGTACTTC. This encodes CSSAASGYYEQYF.

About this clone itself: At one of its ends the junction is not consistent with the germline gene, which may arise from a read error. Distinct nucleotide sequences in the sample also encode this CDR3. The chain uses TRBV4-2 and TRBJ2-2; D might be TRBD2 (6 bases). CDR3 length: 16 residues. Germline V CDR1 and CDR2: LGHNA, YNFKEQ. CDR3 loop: CASSQDPGSGSGELFF. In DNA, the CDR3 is TGTGCCAGCAGCCAAGATCCCGGGAGTGGGTCCGGGGAGCTGTTTTTC.

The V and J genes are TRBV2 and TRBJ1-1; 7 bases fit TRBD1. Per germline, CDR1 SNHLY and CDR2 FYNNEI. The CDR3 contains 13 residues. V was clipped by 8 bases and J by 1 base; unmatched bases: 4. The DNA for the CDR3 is TGTGCCAGCGCGGGACAGTGGAACACTGAAGCTTTCTTT. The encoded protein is CASAGQWNTEAFF.

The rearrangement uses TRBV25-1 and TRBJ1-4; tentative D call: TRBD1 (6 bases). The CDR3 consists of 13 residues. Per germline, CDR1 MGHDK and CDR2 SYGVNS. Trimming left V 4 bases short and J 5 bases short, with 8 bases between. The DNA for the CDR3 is TGTGCCAGCAGTGGCAGGGGCAATGAAAAACTGTTTTTT. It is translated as CASSGRGNEKLFF.

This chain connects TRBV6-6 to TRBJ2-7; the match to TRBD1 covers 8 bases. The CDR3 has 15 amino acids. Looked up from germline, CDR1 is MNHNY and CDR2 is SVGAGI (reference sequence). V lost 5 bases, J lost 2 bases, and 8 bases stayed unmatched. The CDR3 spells CASSAGPGQAYEQYF. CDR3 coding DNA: TGTGCCAGCAGTGCCGGCCCGGGACAGGCCTACGAGCAGTACTTC.

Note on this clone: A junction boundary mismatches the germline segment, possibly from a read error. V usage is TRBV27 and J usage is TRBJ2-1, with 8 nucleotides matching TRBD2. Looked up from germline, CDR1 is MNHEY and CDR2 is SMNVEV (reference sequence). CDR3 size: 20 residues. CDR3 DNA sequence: TGTGCCAGCAGCCCCAATTACCTGGGTGTAGCGGGACGGACCTACAATGGGCAGTTCTTC. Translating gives CASSPNYLGVAGRTYNGQFF.